A selection of T cell receptor beta chains follows, all from one sample in a study of CD8+ T cells in alopecia areata. Sequencing used immunoSEQ multiplex PCR; TCRdb keeps in-frame clones, though not all of them. This sample has more than 150,000 clones, with approximately 49% found just once. Here the sequenced sample was CD8+ T cells sorted from blood, taken around week 54, from a patient treated with tofacitinib. The receptors originated from a human donor with alopecia areata. CDR3s include the opening cysteine and the closing phenylalanine or tryptophan. D genes are given only for firm matches. Size is omitted from some rows. Given values are once, few, many or a class for expanded clones.

TRBJ1-6 | . | TRBD1 | TRBV9 | TGTGCCAGCCAGGGACAGGATAATTCACCCCTCCACTTT | CASQGQDNSPLHF
TRBJ2-4 | . | . | TRBV5-4 | TGTGCCAGCAGCCTGACCGGGACTCGGGGTAACATTCAGTACTTC | CASSLTGTRGNIQYF
TRBJ2-3 | . | TRBD1 | TRBV29-1 | TGCAGCGTTGACCGGGACAGGGTTTACGATACGCAGTATTTT | CSVDRDRVYDTQYF
TRBJ1-4 | few | . | TRBV7-2 | TGTGCCAGCAGCGTTAGGAGGGGGGAAAAACTGTTTTTT | CASSVRRGEKLFF
TRBJ1-3 | many | . | TRBV5-1 | TGCGCCAGCAGCTCCGACAGCTCTGGAAACACCATATATTTT | CASSSDSSGNTIYF
TRBJ2-7 | . | TRBD1 | TRBV27 | TGTGCCAGCAGTCCGGGACAGGGGTTATACGAGCAGTACTTC | CASSPGQGLYEQYF
TRBJ2-3 | . | TRBD2 | TRBV4-1 | TGCGCCAGCAGCCAAGGGGTCAGCGGGGGGGCTGATACGCAGTATTTT | CASSQGVSGGADTQYF
TRBJ2-4 | few | . | TRBV7-2 | TGTGCCAGCAGCTTGATAGGGGCTAACATTCAGTACTTC | CASSLIGANIQYF
TRBJ1-2 | . | TRBD1 | TRBV5-4 | TGTGCCAGCCACTCGGGGACAGGGAACTATGGCTACACCTTC | CASHSGTGNYGYTF
TRBJ1-6 | . | TRBD1 | TRBV5-1 | TGCGCCAGCAGCCCCGGACAGGGAAATTCACCCCTCCACTTT | CASSPGQGNSPLHF
TRBJ2-1 | . | TRBD2 | TRBV7-8 | TGTGCCAGCAGCTTAGCTGGGCGGGGGAAATACAATGAGCAGTTCTTC | CASSLAGRGKYNEQFF
TRBJ2-7 | . | TRBD2 | TRBV7-3 | TGTGCCAGCAGCTTATTTCCGGGAGGGCCCTACGAGCAGTACTTC | CASSLFPGGPYEQYF
TRBJ2-1 | few | . | TRBV6-5 | TGTGCCAGCAGTTACTCGATTAGGACACTCAACAATGAGCAGTTCTTC | CASSYSIRTLNNEQFF
TRBJ1-1 | . | . | TRBV19 | TGTGCCAGTGATTGGGGAGAGAAGAACACTGAAGCTTTCTTT | CASDWGEKNTEAFF
TRBJ2-5 | once | . | TRBV5-1 | TGCGCCAGCAGCTTGTTGTCAGGGGGGGAGGAGACCCAGTACTTC | CASSLLSGGEETQYF
TRBJ1-1 | . | TRBD1 | TRBV29-1 | TGCAGCGTTGAAGACGGACAGGGAACGGGGGAAGCTTTCTTT | CSVEDGQGTGEAFF
TRBJ2-7 | . | . | TRBV6-1 | TGTGCCAGCAGTGATGGCCCAGCCTACGAGCAGTACTTC | CASSDGPAYEQYF
TRBJ2-7 | . | . | TRBV6-5 | TGTGCCAGCAGGTATACAGGGGGGGGTGAGCAGTACTTC | CASRYTGGGEQYF
TRBJ2-5 | . | . | TRBV7-2 | TGTGCCAGCAGCTTAGACGGGGAGGAGACCCAGTACTTC | CASSLDGEETQYF
TRBJ2-5 | . | TRBD2 | TRBV29-1 | TGCAGCGTTGACCGGGGGGGATTTCAAGAGACCCAGTACTTC | CSVDRGGFQETQYF
TRBJ2-7 | . | . | TRBV6-6 | TGTGCCAGCAGGCGGGACCCCGAGTGGGACCAATACGAGCAGTACTTC | CASRRDPEWDQYEQYF
TRBJ1-1 | few | TRBD1 | TRBV5-5 | TGTGCCAGCAGCTTGGAGACAGGGGCGTTCTTT | CASSLETGAFF
TRBJ1-3 | . | . | TRBV2 | TGTGCCAGCGGGGCAGGAGGAAACACCATATATTTT | CASGAGGNTIYF
TRBJ2-1 | . | TRBD2 | TRBV19 | TGTGCCAGTAGTATGGGGACTAGCGGCTACAATGAGCAGTTCTTC | CASSMGTSGYNEQFF
TRBJ2-5 | few | . | TRBV5-4 | TGTGCCAGCAGCCTCGGGGGCGGAGAGACCCAGTACTTC | CASSLGGGETQYF
TRBJ1-2 | few | . | TRBV30 | TGTGCCTGGACCCTGGGGCCTCCTGGCTACACCTTC | CAWTLGPPGYTF
TRBJ2-5 | . | . | TRBV5-6 | TGTGCCAGCAGCTTCGTTGGGGTACAAGAGACCCAGTACTTC | CASSFVGVQETQYF
TRBJ1-5 | . | TRBD1 | TRBV9 | TGTGCCAGCAGCCAGGGGGCTCGGCAGCCCCAGCATTTT | CASSQGARQPQHF
TRBJ1-1 | . | TRBD1 | TRBV29-1 | TGCAGCGCCGACAGGGCGGTTGAAGCTTTCTTT | CSADRAVEAFF
TRBJ2-1 | once | TRBD2 | TRBV7-9 | TGTGCCAGCAGCTTAGAAGCGGGGGGGCGGCGAAATGAGCAGTTCTTC | CASSLEAGGRRNEQFF
TRBJ2-2 | . | . | TRBV4-1 | TGCGCCAGCAGCCACGATAGGCCCGGGGAGCTGTTTTTT | CASSHDRPGELFF
TRBJ2-5 | . | . | TRBV25-1 | TGTGCCAGCAGTTGGGCCGGGGGCCAAGAGACCCAGTACTTC | CASSWAGGQETQYF
TRBJ1-5 | . | . | TRBV27 | TGTGCCAGCAGTTTACGGACAGGCAATCAGCCCCAGCATTTT | CASSLRTGNQPQHF